The 11 T cell receptor beta chains below were found in one sample sequenced in a study of a mutant IDH1 vaccine in newly diagnosed glioma. Described time point: week 35, safety follow-up. All doses held 300 ug of mutant IDH1 20-mer peptide, with topical imiquimod. No antigen has been assigned to these receptors. The method was immunoSEQ multiplex PCR; TCRdb's version includes in-frame clones alone and lacks a portion of them. The data hold some 29,000 clones, with around 80% observed a single time. This material consisted of PBMCs, taken from a glioma patient whose treatment included an IDH1 peptide vaccine. All receptors come from a man between 45 and 60 years old with glioma.

The chain carries TRBV4-1 and TRBJ2-7, with unresolved D. This CDR3 is 11 amino acids long. Germline CDR1 reads MGHRA; CDR2 reads YSYEKL. V lost 0 bases and J 6 bases, leaving 3 bases between the germline ends. The DNA of the CDR3 is TGCGCCAGCAGCCAAGATGGCGAGCAGTACTTC. Protein sequence: CASSQDGEQYF.

A remark on this clone: At one end, the junction sequence differs from germline, possibly due to a read error. The chain carries TRBV5-8 and TRBJ1-1, with D perhaps matching TRBD1 (6 bases). From germline, CDR1 is SGHTS and CDR2 YDEGEE. This CDR3 contains 15 residues. The CDR3 loop reads CASSLARGVNTEAFF. The CDR3, as DNA: TGTGCCAGCAGCTTGGCGAGGGGGGTGAATACTGAAGCTTTCTTT.

This clone appeared a few times. The chain combines TRBV5-1 with TRBJ1-1; TRBD1 might be the D (6 bases). Per germline, CDR1 SGHRS and CDR2 YFSETQ. V lost 1 base and J lost 7, with 14 bases in between. This CDR3 contains 14 residues. CDR3 sequence: CASSLMAGAVEAFF. In DNA, the CDR3 is TGCGCCAGCAGCTTGATGGCAGGGGCGGTTGAAGCTTTCTTT.

This clone was picked up a small number of times. The chain employs TRBV9 and TRBJ1-6; TRBD1 matches at 9 bases. J lost 10 bases, V lost 4 bases, and 6 bases had no gene match. The germline V gene has CDR1 SGDLS and CDR2 YYNGEE. The CDR3 runs 14 residues. The CDR3 nucleotides are TGTGCCAGCAGCACCGGGACAGGGAGCTCACCCCTCCACTTT. As protein: CASSTGTGSSPLHF.

The chain couples TRBV4-1 to TRBJ2-2, with D possibly being TRBD2 (6 bases). This CDR3 contains 16 residues. The germline CDR1 and CDR2 sequences are MGHRA and YSYEKL. Trimming cost V 0 bases and J 7 bases, with 15 bases left between them. This chain's CDR3 is CASSQDGASEYGELFF. Written as DNA, the CDR3 is TGCGCCAGCAGCCAAGATGGGGCTAGCGAATACGGGGAGCTGTTTTTT.

The J gene is TRBJ2-2, the V gene TRBV9; D gene unclear. Germline V gene data show CDR1 as SGDLS and CDR2 as YYNGEE. The CDR3 runs 16 residues. The V and J ends lost 0 bases and 0 bases respectively, with 9 bases between them. DNA of the CDR3: TGTGCCAGCAGCGTAGAGGTTACCGCGAACACCGGGGAGCTGTTTTTT. It specifies CASSVEVTANTGELFF.

This clone was observed once. This rearrangement joins TRBV25-1 to TRBJ1-5, with D hard to call. With 4 bases removed from V and 6 bases from J, the gap between germline ends came to 13 bases. This CDR3 spans 14 amino acids. The V gene's germline CDR1 is MGHDK and CDR2 SYGVNS. The CDR3 DNA sequence: TGTGCCAGCAGTGGAGAAAATCTAGGTCAGCCCCAGCATTTT. It encodes CASSGENLGQPQHF.

This clone appeared a single time. The rearrangement links TRBV6-1 to TRBJ2-2; D is undetermined. CDR1 is MNHNS and CDR2 is SASEGT in the germline V gene. V lost 8 bases and J lost 0, with 10 bases in between. The CDR3 has 14 amino acids. In DNA, the CDR3 is TGTGCCAGCCCTTTAGCATCGAACACCGGGGAGCTGTTTTTT. Its translation: CASPLASNTGELFF.

This clone has more than one count but fewer than ten. This chain connects TRBV7-9 to TRBJ2-5; D possibly matches TRBD1 or TRBD2 (5 bases each). The V end lost 1 base, the J end lost 5 bases, and 14 bases lay between the germline ends. The CDR3 runs to 15 residues. Germline V gene data show CDR1 as SEHNR and CDR2 as FQNEAQ (reference sequence). Here the CDR3 DNA reads TGTGCCAGCAGCTTAGTTCTCAGGGAGTGGGAGACCCAGTACTTC. It codes for CASSLVLREWETQYF.

This chain's CDR3 is CASSPTNTGELFF. DNA for the CDR3: TGTGCCAGCAGTCCAACGAACACCGGGGAGCTGTTTTTT. The chain has TRBV25-1 and TRBJ2-2; D gene uncertain. V lost 5 bases to trimming and J lost 0 bases, with 4 bases between them. Per germline, CDR1 MGHDK and CDR2 SYGVNS. This CDR3 comprises 13 residues.

The chain recombines TRBV6-1 with TRBJ1-1; a possible D gene is TRBD1 (5 bases). The germline V and J ends were trimmed by 6 bases and 1 base, with 15 bases remaining between them. This CDR3 is built from 15 residues. Germline lookup yields CDR1 MNHNS and CDR2 SASEGT. CDR3 region: CASSYVGVSNTEAFF. The CDR3 DNA is TGTGCCAGCAGCTATGTAGGGGTATCGAACACTGAAGCTTTCTTT.